A single sample gave rise to the 6 T cell receptor beta chains below, sequenced in a study of response to subunit inactivated influenza vaccine. Using its own MiXCR run on the RT-PCR reads, TCRdb lists one record per CDR3 protein. The table includes about 180,000 distinct CDR3 sequences, roughly 8.7% detected once. Material: non-naive T cells sorted from PBMCs, obtained on the day of vaccination. The receptors come from a man aged 50 to 59 who received an inactivated influenza vaccine.

Ten or more counts support this clonotype. J is TRBJ1-3 and V is TRBV7-2; D remains unclear. The CDR3 has 14 residues. Germline assignment: CDR1 SGHTA and CDR2 FQGNSA. V shed 5 bases and J shed 0 bases, with 8 bases lying between them. The chain's CDR3 is CASSPGFSGNTIYF. The CDR3 region has the DNA TGTGCCAGCAGCCCTGGTTTCTCTGGAAACACCATATATTTT.

This clonotype was counted only a few times. V and J are TRBV12-3 or TRBV12-4 and TRBJ1-3; a possible D gene is TRBD1 (5 bases). Trimming shortened V by 3 bases and J by 0 bases, and 15 bases separated the two germline ends. The CDR3 covers 17 residues. The CDR3 loop is CASSFGRGRRSGNTIYF. The CDR3 nucleotides are TGTGCCAGCAGTTTTGGGAGGGGACGCCGCTCTGGAAACACCATATATTTT.

CDR3 sequence (DNA): TGTGCCAGCAGCCCTCAAGAAAACCGGGACTCCCCTTTCTTC. This translates into CASSPQENRDSPFF. This chain connects TRBV4-2 to TRBJ2-1; tentatively, D is TRBD2 (6 bases). The V gene lost 4 bases and the J gene lost 16 bases, with 23 bases spanning the gap. The CDR3 runs 14 residues. CDR1 is LGHNA, CDR2 YNFKEQ, per germline.

This clonotype has ten or more counts. The V call is TRBV12-3 or TRBV12-4, the J call TRBJ2-1; TRBD1 matches 9 bases. The V gene end was trimmed by 4 bases and the J gene end by 8 bases; junction bases not matched to a gene: 6. This CDR3 region has 14 residues. The CDR3 coding sequence is TGTGCCAGCAGTTATACAGGGGGCTCGGATGAGCAGTTCTTC. This gives the protein CASSYTGGSDEQFF.

This clonotype occurred a few times. V gene TRBV12-3 or TRBV12-4 combines with J gene TRBJ2-1; a weak D match, TRBD2 (7 bases). This CDR3 has 14 residues. V dropped 6 bases and J dropped 8 bases, with 17 bases sitting between them. The CDR3 here is CASRRGLRGDEQFF. The CDR3 region has the DNA TGTGCCAGCAGGCGGGGGCTCCGGGGCGATGAGCAGTTCTTC.

This clonotype was recorded at least ten times. The V call is TRBV2, the J call TRBJ1-1; no definite D call. Germline V lookup: CDR1 SNHLY, CDR2 FYNNEI. The CDR3 has 13 residues. Trimming left V 9 bases short and J 0 bases short, with 11 bases between. The DNA for the CDR3 is TGTGCCAGATCCGGGCCCATGAACACTGAAGCTTTCTTT. Residues: CARSGPMNTEAFF.